This T cell receptor beta chain emerged from a study of Graves' ophthalmopathy and Graves' hyperthyroidism. The TCR beta CDR3 regions underwent amplification from RNA transcripts. HTBI primers were used in a first-round RT-PCR, which preceded a second-round multiplex PCR. TCRdb re-called the multiplex PCR reads through MiXCR, storing one row per CDR3 protein. The table records about 500,000 distinct CDR3 sequences, roughly 40% of them present only once. Trimming cost V 8 bases and J 11 bases; bases outside gene matches: 9. The CDR3 has 11 amino acids. The germline gives CDR1 SNHLY, CDR2 FYNNEI. This clonotype was seen many times.

The sequenced sample consisted of peripheral blood or thyroid tissue (not recorded which). This TCR was sampled from an adult man with Graves' hyperthyroidism. This chain links TRBV2 with TRBJ2-7; TRBD2 aligns across 7 bases. The CDR3 loop reads CASWTGDYEYF. CDR3 DNA sequence: TGTGCCAGCTGGACGGGGGACTACGAGTACTTC.